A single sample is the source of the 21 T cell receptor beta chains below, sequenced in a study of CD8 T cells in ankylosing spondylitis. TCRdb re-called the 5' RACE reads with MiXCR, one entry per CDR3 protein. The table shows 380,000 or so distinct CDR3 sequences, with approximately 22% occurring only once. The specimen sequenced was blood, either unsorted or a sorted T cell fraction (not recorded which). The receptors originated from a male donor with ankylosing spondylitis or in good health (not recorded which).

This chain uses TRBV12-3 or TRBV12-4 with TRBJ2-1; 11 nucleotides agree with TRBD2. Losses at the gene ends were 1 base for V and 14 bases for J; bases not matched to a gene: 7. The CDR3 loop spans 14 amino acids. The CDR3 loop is CASSLEASGGNKFF. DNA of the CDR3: TGTGCCAGCAGTTTAGAGGCTAGCGGGGGGAACAAGTTCTTC.

The CDR3 DNA follows: TGCAGTGCTAGAGACGGACAGTACACTGAAGCTTTCTTT. Protein sequence: CSARDGQYTEAFF. V is TRBV20-1 and J is TRBJ1-1; possible D gene TRBD1, 6 bases. The V end was cut by 0 bases, the J end by 3 bases, with 8 bases between. Germline CDR1 and CDR2: DFQATT and SNEGSKA (reference sequence). This CDR3 is 13 amino acids long.

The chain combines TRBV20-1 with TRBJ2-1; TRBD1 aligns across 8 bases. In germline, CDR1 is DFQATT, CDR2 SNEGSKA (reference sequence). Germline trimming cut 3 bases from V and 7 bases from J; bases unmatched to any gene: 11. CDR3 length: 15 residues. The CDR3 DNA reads TGCAGTGCTAGGCCCTACAGGGGGGTCTGGAATGAGCAGTTCTTC. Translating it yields CSARPYRGVWNEQFF.

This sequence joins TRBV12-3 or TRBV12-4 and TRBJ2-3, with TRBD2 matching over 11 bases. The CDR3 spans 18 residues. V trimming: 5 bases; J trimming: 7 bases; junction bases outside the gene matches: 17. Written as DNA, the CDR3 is TGTGCCAGCAGTAGCCTAGGGGGGTTGCTAGCGGGGGGTAATACGCAGTATTTT. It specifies CASSSLGGLLAGGNTQYF.

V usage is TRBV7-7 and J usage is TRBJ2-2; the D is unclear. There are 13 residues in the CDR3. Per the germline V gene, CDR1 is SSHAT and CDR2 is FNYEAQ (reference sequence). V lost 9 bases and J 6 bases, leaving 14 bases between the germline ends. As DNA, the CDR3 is TGTGCCAGTAGCCTGTCCCCGTCCGGGGAGCTGTTTTTT. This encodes CASSLSPSGELFF.

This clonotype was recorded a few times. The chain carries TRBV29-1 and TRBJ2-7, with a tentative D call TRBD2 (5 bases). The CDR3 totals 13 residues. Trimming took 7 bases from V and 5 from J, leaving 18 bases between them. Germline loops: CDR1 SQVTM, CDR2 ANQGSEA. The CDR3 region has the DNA TGCAGCGCAAGGGCACTAGAAAGGGACGAGCAGTACTTC. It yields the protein CSARALERDEQYF.

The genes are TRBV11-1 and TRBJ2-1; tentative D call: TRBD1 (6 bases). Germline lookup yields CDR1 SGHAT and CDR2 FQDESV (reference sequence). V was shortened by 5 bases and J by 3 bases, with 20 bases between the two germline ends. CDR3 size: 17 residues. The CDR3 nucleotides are TGTGCCAGCAGCAAAAGGGATATAGGACAGCACTACAATGAGCAGTTCTTC. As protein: CASSKRDIGQHYNEQFF.

The CDR3 region has the DNA TGTGCCAGCAGCGGGGTGGACAGGTGGGATACGCAGTATTTT. Encoded protein: CASSGVDRWDTQYF. The chain couples TRBV3-1 to TRBJ2-3; 7 nucleotides line up with TRBD1. V was clipped by 5 bases and J by 6 bases; unmatched bases: 8. From germline, CDR1 is LGHDT and CDR2 YNNKEL (reference sequence). CDR3 length: 14 amino acids.

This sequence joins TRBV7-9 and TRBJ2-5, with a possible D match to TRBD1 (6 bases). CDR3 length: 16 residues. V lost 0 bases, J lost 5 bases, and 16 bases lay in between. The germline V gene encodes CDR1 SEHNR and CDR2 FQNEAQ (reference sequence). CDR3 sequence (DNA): TGTGCCAGCAGCTTAGCGCTGGGACAACAGGGTGAGACCCAGTACTTC. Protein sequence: CASSLALGQQGETQYF.

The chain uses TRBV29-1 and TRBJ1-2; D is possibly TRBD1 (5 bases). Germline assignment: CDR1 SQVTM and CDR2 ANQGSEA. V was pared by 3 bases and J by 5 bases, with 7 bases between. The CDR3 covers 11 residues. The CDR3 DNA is TGCAGCGTTGAGACAGATTATGGCTACACCTTC. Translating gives CSVETDYGYTF.

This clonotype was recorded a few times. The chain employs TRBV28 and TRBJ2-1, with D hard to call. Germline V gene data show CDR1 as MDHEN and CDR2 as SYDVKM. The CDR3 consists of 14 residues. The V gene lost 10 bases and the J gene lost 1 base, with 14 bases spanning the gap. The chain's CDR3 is CATAFLDSYNEQFF. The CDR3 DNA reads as TGTGCCACTGCCTTTTTGGATTCCTACAATGAGCAGTTCTTC.

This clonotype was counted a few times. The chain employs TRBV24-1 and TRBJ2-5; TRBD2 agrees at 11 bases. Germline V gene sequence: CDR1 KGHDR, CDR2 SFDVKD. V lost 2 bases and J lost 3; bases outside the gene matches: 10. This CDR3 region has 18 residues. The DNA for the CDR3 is TGTGCCACCAGTGATTGGGGGGTGACTAGCGGGAAAAAAGAGACCCAGTACTTC. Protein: CATSDWGVTSGKKETQYF.

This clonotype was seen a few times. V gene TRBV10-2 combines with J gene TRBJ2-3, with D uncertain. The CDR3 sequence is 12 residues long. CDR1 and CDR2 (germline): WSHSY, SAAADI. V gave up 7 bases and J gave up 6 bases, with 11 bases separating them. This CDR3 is CASMGIPDTQYF. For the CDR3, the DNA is TGCGCCAGCATGGGCATCCCGGATACGCAGTATTTT.

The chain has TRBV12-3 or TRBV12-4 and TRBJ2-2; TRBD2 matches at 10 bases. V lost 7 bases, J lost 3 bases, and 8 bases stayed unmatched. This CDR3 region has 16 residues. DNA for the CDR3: TGTGCCAGCACCAGCGGGGGGGCCAGGGACACCGGGGAGCTGTTTTTT. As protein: CASTSGGARDTGELFF.

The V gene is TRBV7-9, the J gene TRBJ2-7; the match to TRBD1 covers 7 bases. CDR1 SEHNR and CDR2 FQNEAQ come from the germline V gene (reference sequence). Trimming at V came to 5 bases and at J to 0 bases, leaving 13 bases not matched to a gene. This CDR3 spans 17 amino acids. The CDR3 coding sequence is TGTGCCAGCAGCATACTAAACAGGGGAGAACGCTCCTACGAGCAGTACTTC. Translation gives CASSILNRGERSYEQYF.

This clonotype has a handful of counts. CDR3 protein: CASSSPFTEVRDTQYF. In DNA form, the CDR3 reads TGCGCCAGCAGCTCGCCCTTTACGGAGGTCCGAGATACGCAGTATTTT. The V and J genes are TRBV5-1 and TRBJ2-3; D is possibly TRBD2 (5 bases). The length of the CDR3 is 16 residues. Germline V gives CDR1 SGHRS, CDR2 YFSETQ. The V end was cut by 3 bases, the J end by 5 bases, with 19 bases between.

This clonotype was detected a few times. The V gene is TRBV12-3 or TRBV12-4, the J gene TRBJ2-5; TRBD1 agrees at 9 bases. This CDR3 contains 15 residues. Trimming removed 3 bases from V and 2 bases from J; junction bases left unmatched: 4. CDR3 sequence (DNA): TGTGCCAGCAGTTTGTGGGGACAGGGACAAGAGACCCAGTACTTC. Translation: CASSLWGQGQETQYF.

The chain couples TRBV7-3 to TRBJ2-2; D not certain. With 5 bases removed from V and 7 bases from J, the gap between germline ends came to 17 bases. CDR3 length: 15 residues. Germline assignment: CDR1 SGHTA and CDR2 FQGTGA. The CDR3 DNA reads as TGTGCCAGCAGCCCATCCCCATCCAACGTCGGGGAGCTGTTTTTT. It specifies CASSPSPSNVGELFF.

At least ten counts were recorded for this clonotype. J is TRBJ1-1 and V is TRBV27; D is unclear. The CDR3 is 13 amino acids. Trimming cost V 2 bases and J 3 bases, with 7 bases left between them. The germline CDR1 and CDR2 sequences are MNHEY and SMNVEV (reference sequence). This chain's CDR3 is CASSLLGYTEAFF. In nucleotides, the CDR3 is TGTGCCAGCAGTTTACTGGGTTACACTGAAGCTTTCTTT.

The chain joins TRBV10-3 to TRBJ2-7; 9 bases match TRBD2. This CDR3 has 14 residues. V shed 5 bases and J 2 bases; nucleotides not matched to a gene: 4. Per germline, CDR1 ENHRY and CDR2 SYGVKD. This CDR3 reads CAISSGGSAYEQYF. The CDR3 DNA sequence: TGTGCCATCAGTAGCGGGGGGTCTGCCTACGAGCAGTACTTC.

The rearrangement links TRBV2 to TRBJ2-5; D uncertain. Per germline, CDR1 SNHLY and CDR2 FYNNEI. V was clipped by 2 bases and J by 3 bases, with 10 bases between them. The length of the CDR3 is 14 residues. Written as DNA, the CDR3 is TGTGCCAGCAGTGAAATAGGCGGAAAAGAGACCCAGTACTTC. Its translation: CASSEIGGKETQYF. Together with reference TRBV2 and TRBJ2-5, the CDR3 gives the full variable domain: EPEVTQTPSHQVTQMGQEVILRCVPISNHLYFYWYRQILGQKVEFLVSFYNNEISEKSEIFDDQFSVERPDGSNFTLKIRSTKLEDSAMYFCASSEIGGKETQYFGPGTRLLVL.